A single sample is the source of the 14 T cell receptor beta chains below, sequenced in a study of shared clonotypes between healthy human individuals. Profiling relied on immunoSEQ multiplex PCR, and the TCRdb table lists in-frame clones only, not all of them. This table holds approximately 1,000,000 clones, about 84% found once. Material: memory CD4+ T cells from PBMCs. Subset of the sample: CD45RA-negative fraction. The receptors shown here come from a man in his late teens or twenties in good health. Some clones in this sample may be carry-over from other donors' samples.

This chain links TRBV5-1 with TRBJ2-5; unclear D gene. V shed 4 bases and J shed 5 bases, with 21 bases lying between them. Germline values: CDR1 SGHRS, CDR2 YFSETQ. The CDR3 contains 16 residues. Here the CDR3 reads CASSPRLGSGGETQYF. DNA for the CDR3: TGCGCCAGCAGCCCGCGTCTGGGGTCGGGTGGGGAGACCCAGTACTTC.

The J gene is TRBJ2-5, the V gene TRBV18; D possibly corresponds to TRBD2 (5 bases). V lost 3 bases to trimming and J lost 2 bases, with 13 bases between them. The length of the CDR3 is 15 residues. Per the germline V gene, CDR1 is KGHSH and CDR2 is LQKENI. The DNA for the CDR3 is TGTGCCAGCTCACCTGTCTCCGGGGAGCAAGAGACCCAGTACTTC. Protein sequence: CASSPVSGEQETQYF.

The rearrangement uses TRBV6-5 and TRBJ2-5; D unresolved. CDR1 and CDR2 (germline): MNHEY, SVGAGI. Trimming removed 8 bases at V and 0 bases at J, with 16 bases between. CDR3 length: 15 amino acids. CDR3 nucleotides: TGTGCCAGCCGATCCTCTCTCCTCTACCAAGAGACCCAGTACTTC. Translating it yields CASRSSLLYQETQYF.

The count of this clone is one. The chain combines TRBV19 with TRBJ2-3; D is unclear. Germline values: CDR1 LNHDA, CDR2 SQIVND (reference sequence). Trimming cost V 7 bases and J 0 bases, with 11 bases left between them. CDR3 length: 14 residues. CDR3 DNA: TGTGCCAGTAATTCCCGGCTTAGCACAGATACGCAGTATTTT. Translation gives CASNSRLSTDTQYF.

The chain carries TRBV5-1 and TRBJ1-2; no reliable D call. CDR1 and CDR2 (germline): SGHRS, YFSETQ. Trimming shortened V by 4 bases and J by 1 base, and 14 bases separated the two germline ends. The CDR3 extends over 15 amino acids. As DNA, the CDR3 is TGCGCCAGCAGCCCCTCAGGCGGCAATAACTATGGCTACACCTTC. Translating it yields CASSPSGGNNYGYTF.

The CDR3 protein is CASSSPGRSTGELFF. CDR3 bases: TGTGCCAGCAGTTCGCCAGGCAGGTCGACCGGGGAGCTGTTTTTT. The chain recombines TRBV6-5 with TRBJ2-2; D is undetermined. Trimming took off 4 bases at V and 5 bases at J, with 14 bases between the two ends. Looked up from germline, CDR1 is MNHEY and CDR2 is SVGAGI. The CDR3 contains 15 residues.

V usage is TRBV7-8 and J usage is TRBJ2-5; maybe TRBD1 (5 bases). The germline CDR1 and CDR2 sequences are SGHVS and FQNEAQ. The V gene lost 3 bases and the J gene lost 2 bases, with 16 bases spanning the gap. The CDR3 has 16 amino acids. This chain's CDR3 is CASSFPFRTGQETQYF. The CDR3 coding sequence is TGTGCCAGCAGCTTTCCATTCCGAACAGGACAAGAGACCCAGTACTTC. Full variable domain (rest looked up from reference TRBV7-8 and TRBJ2-5): GAGVSQSPRYKVAKRGQDVALRCDPISGHVSLFWYQQALGQGPEFLTYFQNEAQLDKSGLPSDRFFAERPEGSVSTLKIQRTQQEDSAVYLCASSFPFRTGQETQYFGPGTRLLVL.

J is TRBJ2-4 and V is TRBV27, with a weak D call TRBD2 (6 bases). There are 15 residues in the CDR3. V gave up 2 bases and J gave up 1 base, with 9 bases separating them. Germline V gives CDR1 MNHEY, CDR2 SMNVEV (reference sequence). Here the CDR3 reads CASSLTLAAKNIQYF. The CDR3 DNA sequence: TGTGCCAGCAGTTTAACTCTAGCGGCCAAAAACATTCAGTACTTC.

The chain combines TRBV27 with TRBJ1-1, with D possibly being TRBD1 (6 bases). This CDR3 has 14 amino acids. V was cut by 2 bases and J by 7 bases, with 14 bases left in between. Germline CDR1 MNHEY, CDR2 SMNVEV (reference sequence). This chain's CDR3 is CASSLRGGINEAFF. CDR3 DNA: TGTGCCAGCAGTTTAAGGGGGGGTATCAATGAAGCTTTCTTT.

The chain combines TRBV2 with TRBJ1-2; 7 nucleotides align to TRBD1. V lost 8 bases, J lost 3 bases, and 6 bases stayed unmatched. Germline V lookup: CDR1 SNHLY, CDR2 FYNNEI. CDR3 length: 13 amino acids. The CDR3 DNA follows: TGTGCCAGCGGGGAGGACAGGTACTATGGCTACACCTTC. This translates into CASGEDRYYGYTF. The variable domain in full, with the rest retrieved from reference TRBV2 and TRBJ1-2, is EPEVTQTPSHQVTQMGQEVILRCVPISNHLYFYWYRQILGQKVEFLVSFYNNEISEKSEIFDDQFSVERPDGSNFTLKIRSTKLEDSAMYFCASGEDRYYGYTFGSGTRLTVV.

The chain joins TRBV27 to TRBJ2-1; tentatively, D is TRBD1 (5 bases). Trimming took 3 bases from V and 2 from J, leaving 20 bases between them. Germline values: CDR1 MNHEY, CDR2 SMNVEV (reference sequence). This CDR3 comprises 18 residues. CDR3 in amino acids: CASSFRVKAVPTYNEQFF. The DNA for the CDR3 is TGTGCCAGCAGTTTCAGGGTCAAGGCAGTCCCAACCTACAATGAGCAGTTCTTC.

This clone was counted only a few times. V is TRBV5-1 and J is TRBJ2-1, with a possible D match to TRBD1 (6 bases). The germline V gene has CDR1 SGHRS and CDR2 YFSETQ. The CDR3 loop spans 14 amino acids. Trimming took 4 bases from V and 4 from J, leaving 12 bases between them. CDR3 nucleotide sequence: TGCGCCAGCAGCCGCCGGACAGAGTACAATGAGCAGTTCTTC. It is translated as CASSRRTEYNEQFF.

This clone has more than one count but fewer than ten. The CDR3 protein is CASSLSGNLITGELFF. For the CDR3, the DNA is TGTGCCAGCAGCCTCAGCGGGAATCTGATAACCGGGGAGCTGTTTTTT. The chain joins TRBV7-2 to TRBJ2-2, with 7 bases fitting TRBD2. This CDR3 is 16 amino acids long. In germline, CDR1 is SGHTA, CDR2 FQGNSA. V shed 5 bases and J 5 bases; nucleotides not matched to a gene: 11.

This rearrangement joins TRBV5-1 to TRBJ2-7; 8 bases are shared with TRBD1. This CDR3 is 15 amino acids long. Germline CDR1 and CDR2: SGHRS and YFSETQ. Germline trimming cut 0 bases from V and 0 bases from J; bases unmatched to any gene: 2. Written as DNA, the CDR3 is TGCGCCAGCAGCTTGGGACAGGGGCTCTCCTACGAGCAGTACTTC. Translated: CASSLGQGLSYEQYF.